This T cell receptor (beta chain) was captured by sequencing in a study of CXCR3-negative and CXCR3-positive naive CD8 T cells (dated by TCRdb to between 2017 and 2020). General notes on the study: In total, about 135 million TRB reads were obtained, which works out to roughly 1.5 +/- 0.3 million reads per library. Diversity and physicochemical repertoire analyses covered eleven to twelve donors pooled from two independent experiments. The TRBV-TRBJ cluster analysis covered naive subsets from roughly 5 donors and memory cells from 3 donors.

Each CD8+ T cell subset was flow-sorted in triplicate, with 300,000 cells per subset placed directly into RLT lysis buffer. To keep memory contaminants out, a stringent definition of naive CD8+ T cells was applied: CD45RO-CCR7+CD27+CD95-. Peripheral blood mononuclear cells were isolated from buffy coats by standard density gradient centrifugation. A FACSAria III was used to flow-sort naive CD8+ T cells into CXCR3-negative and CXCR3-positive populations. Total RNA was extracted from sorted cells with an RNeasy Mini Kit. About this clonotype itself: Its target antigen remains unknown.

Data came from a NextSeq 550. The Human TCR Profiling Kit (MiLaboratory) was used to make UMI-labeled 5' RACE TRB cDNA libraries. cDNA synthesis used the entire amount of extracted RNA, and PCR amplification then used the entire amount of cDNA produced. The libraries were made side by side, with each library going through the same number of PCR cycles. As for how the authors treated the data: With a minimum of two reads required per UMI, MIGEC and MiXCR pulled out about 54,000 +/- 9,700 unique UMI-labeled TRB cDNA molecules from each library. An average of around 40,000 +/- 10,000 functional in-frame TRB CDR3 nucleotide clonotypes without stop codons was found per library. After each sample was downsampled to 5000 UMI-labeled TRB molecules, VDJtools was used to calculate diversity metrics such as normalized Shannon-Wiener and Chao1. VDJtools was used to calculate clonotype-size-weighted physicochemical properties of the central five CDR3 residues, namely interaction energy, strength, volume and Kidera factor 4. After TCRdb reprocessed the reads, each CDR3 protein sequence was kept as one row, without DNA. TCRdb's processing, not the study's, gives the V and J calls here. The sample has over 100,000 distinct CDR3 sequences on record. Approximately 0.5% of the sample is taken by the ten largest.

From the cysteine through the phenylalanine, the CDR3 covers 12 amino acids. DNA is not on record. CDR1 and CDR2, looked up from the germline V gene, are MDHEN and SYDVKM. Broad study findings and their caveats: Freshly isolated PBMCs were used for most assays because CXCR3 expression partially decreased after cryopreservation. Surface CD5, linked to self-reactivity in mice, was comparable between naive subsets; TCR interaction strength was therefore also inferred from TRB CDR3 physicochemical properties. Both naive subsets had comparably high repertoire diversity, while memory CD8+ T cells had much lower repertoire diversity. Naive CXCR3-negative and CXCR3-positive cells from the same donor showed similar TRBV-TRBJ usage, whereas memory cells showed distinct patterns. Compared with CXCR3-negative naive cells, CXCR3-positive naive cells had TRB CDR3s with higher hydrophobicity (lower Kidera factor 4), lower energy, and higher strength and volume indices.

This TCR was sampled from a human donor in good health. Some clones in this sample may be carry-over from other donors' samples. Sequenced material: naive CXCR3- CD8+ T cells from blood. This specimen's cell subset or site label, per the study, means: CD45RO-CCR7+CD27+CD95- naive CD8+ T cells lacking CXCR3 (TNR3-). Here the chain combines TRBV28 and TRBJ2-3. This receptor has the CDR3 CASSFVADTQYF.